The 11 T cell receptor beta chains below come from one sample, sequenced in a study of Ad26.COV2.S vaccination and SARS-CoV-2 variants. Produced via immunoSEQ multiplex PCR; TCRdb's table is partial and in-frame only. The sample has over 110,000 clones; roughly 89% are singletons. The specimen comprised peripheral blood, sampled after recovery from COVID-19. The receptors were gathered from a human donor who had recovered from COVID-19.

The gene calls are TRBV6-2 or TRBV6-3 and TRBJ2-5; tentative D call: TRBD2 (6 bases). This CDR3 is built from 15 residues. Germline V lookup: CDR1 MNHEY, CDR2 SVGEGT. V was trimmed by 2 bases and J by 5 bases, leaving 15 bases between them. The CDR3 DNA reads TGTGCCAGCAGTTACGGAGGGGCGCTTGTTGAGACCCAGTACTTC. It yields the protein CASSYGGALVETQYF.

The V call is TRBV28, the J call TRBJ1-6; no firm D call. Germline values: CDR1 MDHEN, CDR2 SYDVKM. V was pared by 5 bases and J by 8 bases, with 13 bases between. This CDR3 region has 14 residues. CDR3 residues: CASSPDKEYSPLHF. The CDR3 coding sequence is TGTGCCAGCAGTCCCGACAAGGAGTATTCACCCCTCCACTTT.

This chain uses TRBV30 with TRBJ1-4; D is unresolved. CDR3 size: 12 residues. V lost 5 bases and J 7 bases, leaving 11 bases between the germline ends. Germline assignment: CDR1 GTSNPN and CDR2 SVGIG (reference sequence). Written as DNA, the CDR3 is TGTGCCTGGGGGTACTCTCCTGAAAAACTGTTTTTT. The encoded protein is CAWGYSPEKLFF.

V and J are TRBV7-8 and TRBJ1-1; possibly TRBD1 for D (5 bases). V was cut by 0 bases and J by 1 base, with 12 bases left in between. Germline CDR1 reads SGHVS; CDR2 reads FQNEAQ. This CDR3 comprises 16 residues. The CDR3 protein is CASSLANEGRNTEAFF. As DNA, the CDR3 is TGTGCCAGCAGCTTAGCGAACGAGGGGAGGAACACTGAAGCTTTCTTT. Variable domain in full (rest from reference TRBV7-8 and TRBJ1-1): GAGVSQSPRYKVAKRGQDVALRCDPISGHVSLFWYQQALGQGPEFLTYFQNEAQLDKSGLPSDRFFAERPEGSVSTLKIQRTQQEDSAVYLCASSLANEGRNTEAFFGQGTRLTVV.

The CDR3, as DNA: TGTGCCAGCAGCGCCCTTAGCGGGACTTCCTACAATGAGCAGTTCTTC. It specifies CASSALSGTSYNEQFF. The chain carries TRBV9 and TRBJ2-1; the match to TRBD2 covers 8 bases. Germline V gene lookup returns CDR1 SGDLS and CDR2 YYNGEE. CDR3 length: 16 amino acids. Losses at the gene ends were 3 bases for V and 1 base for J; bases not matched to a gene: 6.

The chain has TRBV19 and TRBJ1-1; no definite D call. The CDR3 sequence is 14 residues long. V was shortened by 5 bases and J by 6 bases, with 16 bases between the two germline ends. Germline V gene sequence: CDR1 LNHDA, CDR2 SQIVND (reference sequence). The CDR3 sequence is CASSAAPGGPEAFF. CDR3 coding DNA: TGTGCCAGTAGTGCAGCCCCGGGCGGCCCTGAAGCTTTCTTT.

This clone was seen a few times. The rearrangement links TRBV5-1 to TRBJ2-7, with D uncertain. Germline CDR1 SGHRS, CDR2 YFSETQ. V lost 4 bases and J lost 6, with 14 bases in between. The CDR3 length is 13 residues. CDR3: CASSLAPDFEQYF. For the CDR3, the DNA is TGCGCCAGCAGCCTGGCTCCAGACTTCGAGCAGTACTTC. Full variable domain (rest looked up from reference TRBV5-1 and TRBJ2-7): KAGVTQTPRYLIKTRGQQVTLSCSPISGHRSVSWYQQTPGQGLQFLFEYFSETQRNKGNFPGRFSGRQFSNSRSEMNVSTLELGDSALYLCASSLAPDFEQYFGPGTRLTVT.

The chain is built from TRBV6-5 and TRBJ1-1, with D perhaps TRBD1 (6 bases). Per the germline V gene, CDR1 is MNHEY and CDR2 is SVGAGI. The CDR3 has 14 amino acids. Trimming stripped 5 bases from V and 2 bases from J, with 12 bases between. CDR3 amino acids: CASSLPGQNTEAFF. For the CDR3, the DNA is TGTGCCAGCAGTCTCCCGGGACAAAACACTGAAGCTTTCTTT.

V gene TRBV5-6 combines with J gene TRBJ1-4; 7 bases are shared with TRBD1. This CDR3 contains 17 residues. Looked up from germline, CDR1 is SGHDT and CDR2 is YYEEEE. Unmatched junction bases numbered 13, after V lost 3 bases and J lost 5 bases. The CDR3 region is CASSSGLGTAMNEKLFF. The DNA for the CDR3 is TGTGCCAGCAGCTCCGGCCTCGGGACAGCGATGAATGAAAAACTGTTTTTT.

The chain joins TRBV5-6 to TRBJ1-3, with D uncertain. The germline V and J ends were trimmed by 2 bases and 2 bases, with 8 bases remaining between them. The germline gives CDR1 SGHDT, CDR2 YYEEEE. The CDR3 covers 14 residues. The CDR3 DNA is TGTGCCAGCAGCTTAGGCACAGCTGGAAACACCATATATTTT. Translation gives CASSLGTAGNTIYF.

As to this clone: The junction departs from germline at one end; a sequencing error may be responsible. V gene TRBV6-1 combines with J gene TRBJ1-5, with 12 nucleotides matching TRBD1. The germline V gene encodes CDR1 MNHNS and CDR2 SASEGT. This CDR3 spans 15 amino acids. CDR3 in amino acids: CASREAGTGGQPQHF. In nucleotides, the CDR3 is TGTGCCAGCAGGGAAGCCGGGACAGGGGGCCAGCCCCAGCATTTT.